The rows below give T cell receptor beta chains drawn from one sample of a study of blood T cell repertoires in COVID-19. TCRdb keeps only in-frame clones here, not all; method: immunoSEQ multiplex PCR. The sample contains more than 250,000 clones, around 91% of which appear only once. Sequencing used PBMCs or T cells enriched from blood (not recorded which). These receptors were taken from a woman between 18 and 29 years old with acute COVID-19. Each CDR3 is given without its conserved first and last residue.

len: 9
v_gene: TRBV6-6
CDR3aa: ASSLAGGYT

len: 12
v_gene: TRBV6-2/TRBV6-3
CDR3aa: ASSYRVGDQPQH

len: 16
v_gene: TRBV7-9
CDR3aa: ASSLVVGGPGPPYEQY

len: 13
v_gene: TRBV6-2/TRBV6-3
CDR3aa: ASSYSTVDSDTQY

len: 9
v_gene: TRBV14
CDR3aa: ASSQNSEQY

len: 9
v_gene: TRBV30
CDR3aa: AWTGGYGYT

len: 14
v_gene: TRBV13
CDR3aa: ASSLTGTGDPETQY

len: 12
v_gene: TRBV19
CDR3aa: AVTSGANTGELF

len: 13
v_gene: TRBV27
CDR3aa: RLITGALESETQY

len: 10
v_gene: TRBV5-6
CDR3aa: ASRDYVNEQF

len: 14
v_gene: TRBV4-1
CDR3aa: ASSQDRGQGHSPLH

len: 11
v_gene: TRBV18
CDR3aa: ASSPTGSYEQY

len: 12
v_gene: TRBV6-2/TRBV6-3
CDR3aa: ASSYPNRNNEQF

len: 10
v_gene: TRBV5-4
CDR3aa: ASSDRGYEQY

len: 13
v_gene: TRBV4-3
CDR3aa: ASSQVSLATDTQY

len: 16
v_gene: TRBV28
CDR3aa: ASTPPGLAGGPWNEQF